The 9 T cell receptor beta chains listed next were all sequenced from one sample in a study of cytomegalovirus exposure and HLA in healthy donors. Primers: 60 Vbeta forward and 13 Jbeta reverse. Clones were read by immunoSEQ multiplex PCR, and TCRdb kept only the in-frame ones, dropping some. The sample has some 200,000 clones; roughly four fifths are singletons. Sequencing was done on a sample of PBMCs. These receptors came from a woman younger than 35 in good health and CMV-seronegative.

CDR3 in amino acids: CASSEYVFGAENYGYTF. The CDR3 region has the DNA TGTGCCAGCAGTGAATATGTGTTTGGGGCAGAAAACTATGGCTACACCTTC. The V gene is TRBV25-1, the J gene TRBJ1-2, with TRBD1 as a possible D gene (5 bases). Per germline, CDR1 MGHDK and CDR2 SYGVNS. Trimming removed 0 bases at V and 2 bases at J, with 16 bases between. This CDR3 comprises 17 residues.

J is TRBJ2-5 and V is TRBV15; possibly TRBD2 for D (5 bases). The J call may not be correct, given that the DNA end is closer to TRBJ2-7. The CDR3 consists of 15 residues. Germline loops: CDR1 LNHNV, CDR2 YYDKDF (reference sequence). DNA for the CDR3: TGTGCCACCAGCAGAGATGAGGGTGAATCTTACGAGCAGTACTTC. Protein sequence: CATSRDEGESYEQYF.

The J gene is TRBJ2-1, the V gene TRBV11-2, with D possibly matching TRBD2 (6 bases). This CDR3 spans 17 amino acids. Trimming stripped 4 bases from V and 4 bases from J, with 20 bases between. The germline V gene encodes CDR1 SGHAT and CDR2 FQNNGV. The CDR3 spells CASSSPQGLPIYNEQFF. CDR3 bases: TGTGCCAGCAGCTCACCTCAGGGACTGCCGATATACAATGAGCAGTTCTTC.

The rearrangement uses TRBV6-5 and TRBJ2-1; 7 nucleotides match TRBD1. The J segment lost 7 bases and the V segment lost 0 bases, leaving 6 bases of the junction unmatched. CDR3 size: 15 residues. Germline assignment: CDR1 MNHEY and CDR2 SVGAGI. CDR3 nucleotides: TGTGCCAGCAGTTACTCCATAACAGGGGTGAATGAGCAGTTCTTC. Amino acid sequence: CASSYSITGVNEQFF.

The rearrangement joins TRBV29-1 to TRBJ2-5; 8 bases line up with TRBD1. Looked up from germline, CDR1 is SQVTM and CDR2 is ANQGSEA. J gave up 7 bases and V 6 bases, and 7 bases lay outside the gene matches. This CDR3 comprises 12 residues. CDR3: CSVTGAFLTQYF. The CDR3 region has the DNA TGCAGCGTGACAGGGGCGTTTTTGACCCAGTACTTC. The whole variable domain, remainder taken from reference TRBV29-1 and TRBJ2-5, is SAVISQKPSRDICQRGTSLTIQCQVDSQVTMMFWYRQQPGQSLTLIATANQGSEATYESGFVIDKFPISRPNLTFSTLTVSNMSPEDSSIYLCSVTGAFLTQYFGPGTRLLVL.

Here the CDR3 DNA reads TGTGCCAGTAGCCCCGGACTGTACAATGAGCAGTTCTTC. Translating gives CASSPGLYNEQFF. The chain joins TRBV19 to TRBJ2-1; D possibly corresponds to TRBD2 (5 bases). The V gene lost 6 bases and the J gene lost 4 bases, with 10 bases spanning the gap. CDR1 and CDR2 from the germline V gene are LNHDA and SQIVND (reference sequence). The CDR3 contains 13 residues.

The rearrangement joins TRBV6-6 to TRBJ2-4; tentative D call: TRBD2 (6 bases). With 5 bases removed from V and 8 bases from J, the gap between germline ends came to 16 bases. The CDR3 contains 14 residues. CDR1 and CDR2 (germline): MNHNY, SVGAGI (reference sequence). The CDR3 protein is CASSPGLPEDIQYF. The CDR3 DNA sequence: TGTGCCAGCAGTCCGGGACTTCCGGAGGACATTCAGTACTTC.

The V and J genes are TRBV9 and TRBJ2-4; 7 bases are shared with TRBD2. Per germline, CDR1 SGDLS and CDR2 YYNGEE. V dropped 0 bases and J dropped 0; count of bases not matched to a gene: 6. CDR3 length: 17 amino acids. The CDR3 reads CASSVGMGGGAKNIQYF. Here the CDR3 DNA reads TGTGCCAGCAGCGTAGGTATGGGGGGGGGAGCCAAAAACATTCAGTACTTC.

With respect to this clone: This same CDR3 is encoded by further DNA sequences in the sample. The chain carries TRBV2 and TRBJ2-7; 10 positions match TRBD1. This CDR3 has 13 amino acids. With V trimmed by 3 bases and J by 5 bases, 1 base remained unmatched. From germline, CDR1 is SNHLY and CDR2 FYNNEI. CDR3: CASSEGTGDEQYF. The CDR3 DNA reads TGTGCCAGCAGTGAGGGGACAGGGGACGAGCAGTACTTC.